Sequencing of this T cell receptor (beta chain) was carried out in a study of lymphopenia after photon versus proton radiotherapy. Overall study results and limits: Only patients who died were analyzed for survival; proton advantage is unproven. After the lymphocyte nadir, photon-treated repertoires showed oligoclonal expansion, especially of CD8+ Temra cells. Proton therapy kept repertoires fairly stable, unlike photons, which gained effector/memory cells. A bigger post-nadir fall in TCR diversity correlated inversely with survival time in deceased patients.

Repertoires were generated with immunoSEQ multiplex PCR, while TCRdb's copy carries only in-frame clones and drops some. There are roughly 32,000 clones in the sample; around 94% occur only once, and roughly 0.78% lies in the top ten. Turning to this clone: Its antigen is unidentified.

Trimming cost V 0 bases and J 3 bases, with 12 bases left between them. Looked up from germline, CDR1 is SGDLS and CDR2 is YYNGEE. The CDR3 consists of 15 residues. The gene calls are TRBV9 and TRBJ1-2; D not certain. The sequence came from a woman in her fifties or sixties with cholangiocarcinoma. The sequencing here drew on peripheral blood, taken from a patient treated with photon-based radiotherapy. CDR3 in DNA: TGTGCCAGCAGCGTAGGAGAACAGACATACTATGGCTACACCTTC. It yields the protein CASSVGEQTYYGYTF.